The text below deals with one T cell receptor (beta chain). This sample was taken from a study of technical replicates of blood from a few donors. The protocol was immunoSEQ multiplex PCR, while the TCRdb copy is restricted to in-frame clones and leaves out a portion. The sample lists around 62,000 clones, 95% to 98% occurring once. Per the germline V gene, CDR1 is WNHNN and CDR2 is SYGVQD (reference sequence). CDR3 length: 15 amino acids. V shed 2 bases, J shed 0 bases, and the junction held 3 bases outside the gene matches. The rearrangement uses TRBV10-1 and TRBJ2-5, with 7 nucleotides matching TRBD2. The clonotype was recovered from a human donor in good health. The sequenced sample was T cells isolated from PBMCs. In DNA, the CDR3 is TGCGCCAGCAGTGAGCTAGCGGAGGACCAAGAGACCCAGTACTTC. It codes for CASSELAEDQETQYF.